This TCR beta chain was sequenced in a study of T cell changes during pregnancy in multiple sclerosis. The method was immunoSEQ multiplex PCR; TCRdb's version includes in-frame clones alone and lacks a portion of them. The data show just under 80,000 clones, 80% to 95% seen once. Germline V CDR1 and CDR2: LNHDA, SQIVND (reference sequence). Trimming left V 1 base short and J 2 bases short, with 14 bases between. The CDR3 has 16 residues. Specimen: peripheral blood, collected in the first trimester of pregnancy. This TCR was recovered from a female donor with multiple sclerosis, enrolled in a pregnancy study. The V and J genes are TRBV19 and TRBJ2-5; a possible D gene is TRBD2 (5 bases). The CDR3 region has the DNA TGTGCCAGTAGTATAGGAGGGAGCGGTGATCAAGAGACCCAGTACTTC. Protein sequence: CASSIGGSGDQETQYF.